This TCR beta chain was retrieved from a study of T cells expressing NK-cell markers. About the research overall: Within the sequenced cohort of eight donors, seven exhibited HCMV seropositivity and one was seronegative.

The CDR3 runs to 15 residues. The germline V gene has CDR1 LNHDA and CDR2 SQIVND (reference sequence). A word on this clonotype: Antigen: not known.

Reanalyzing the 5' RACE reads, TCRdb keeps one entry per CDR3 protein, without DNA. This table lists approximately 440,000 distinct CDR3 sequences. Broader study findings: The same clonotypes also predominated in the CD3+CD56-NKG2C+ fraction of a handful of donors. Of the CD8+ T cell pool in about 6 donors, about 1.0-8% was accounted for by dominant NKG2C+ clonotypes.

V usage is TRBV19 and J usage is TRBJ2-7. The sample taken for sequencing was blood T cells: a sorted CD56 or NKG2C T cell subset, CD4+ or CD8+ T cells, or bulk PBMC T cells (not recorded which). This receptor was identified in a woman aged 50 to 60 in good health. CDR3 in amino acids: CASSIEAGGPYEQYF.